Following are 11 T cell receptor beta chains from one sample sequenced in a study of CD8 T cells in ankylosing spondylitis. Study findings and constraints: For ankylosing spondylitis blood, a TCR beta motif of under 10 highly homologous variants appeared characteristic.

TCRdb reanalysed the 5' RACE reads using MiXCR and keeps one entry per CDR3 protein. Here the sample spans 750,000 to 850,000 distinct CDR3 sequences, roughly 12% being singletons. Their antigens remain unidentified. The sample was blood, either unsorted or a sorted T cell fraction (not recorded which). All receptors derive from a male donor with ankylosing spondylitis.

CDR3: CASSLGAGDPYSPLHF. The DNA of the CDR3 is TGCGCCAGCAGCTTGGGGGCAGGGGATCCCTATTCACCCCTCCACTTT. V usage is TRBV5-1 and J usage is TRBJ1-6; D is perhaps TRBD1 (6 bases). The length of the CDR3 is 16 residues. The V gene lost 0 bases and the J gene lost 8 bases, with 15 bases spanning the gap. CDR1 and CDR2 from the germline V gene are SGHRS and YFSETQ. Filled out from reference TRBV5-1 and TRBJ1-6, the complete variable domain reads KAGVTQTPRYLIKTRGQQVTLSCSPISGHRSVSWYQQTPGQGLQFLFEYFSETQRNKGNFPGRFSGRQFSNSRSEMNVSTLELGDSALYLCASSLGAGDPYSPLHFGNGTRLTVT.

This clonotype came up a few times. In DNA, the CDR3 is TGTGCCAGCAGTCAGGGTCCTAATGAGCAGTTCTTC. It yields the protein CASSQGPNEQFF. The chain employs TRBV6-5 and TRBJ2-1; TRBD1 is a possible D gene (5 bases). Trimming took off 5 bases at V and 7 bases at J, with 9 bases between the two ends. Per the germline V gene, CDR1 is MNHEY and CDR2 is SVGAGI. The CDR3 length is 12 residues.

In its sample, this clonotype was seen a few times. The rearrangement joins TRBV9 to TRBJ2-3; the D is unclear. CDR1 is SGDLS and CDR2 is YYNGEE in the germline V gene. The V gene lost 2 bases and the J gene lost 2 bases, with 9 bases spanning the gap. The CDR3 is made up of 14 amino acids. The CDR3 nucleotides read TGTGCCAGCAGCGTTGGGTTAGACACAGATACGCAGTATTTT. Protein sequence: CASSVGLDTDTQYF.

This clonotype has only a few counts. V gene TRBV18 combines with J gene TRBJ2-1; D might be TRBD1 (5 bases). Germline CDR1 and CDR2: KGHSH and LQKENI. Trimming stripped 6 bases from V and 8 bases from J, with 23 bases between. This CDR3 is 16 amino acids long. CDR3 DNA: TGTGCCAGCTCCCACATACAGGCCCCCGGAGTCGATGAGCAGTTCTTC. Protein sequence: CASSHIQAPGVDEQFF.

This chain links TRBV5-1 with TRBJ2-1; the match to TRBD2 covers 7 bases. The CDR3 is 16 residues long. Unmatched junction bases numbered 3, after V lost 0 bases and J lost 0 bases. Looked up from germline, CDR1 is SGHRS and CDR2 is YFSETQ. The CDR3 coding sequence is TGCGCCAGCAGCTTGGCTAGCGGCCACTCCTACAATGAGCAGTTCTTC. Its protein product is CASSLASGHSYNEQFF.

V is TRBV5-5 and J is TRBJ2-5; possibly TRBD2 for D (5 bases). V was pared by 3 bases and J by 1 base, with 13 bases between. The CDR3 covers 15 residues. Germline loops: CDR1 SGHKS, CDR2 YYEKEE (reference sequence). The CDR3 protein is CASSSGPEGQETQYF. The DNA of the CDR3 is TGTGCCAGCAGCTCGGGCCCAGAGGGCCAAGAGACCCAGTACTTC.

CDR3 residues: CASGQDSYEQYF. The CDR3 DNA reads TGTGCCAGTGGACAGGACTCCTACGAGCAGTACTTC. V is TRBV6-6 and J is TRBJ2-7; 7 bases agree with TRBD1. The V segment lost 9 bases and the J segment 0 bases; nucleotides outside the gene matches: 2. The CDR3 runs to 12 residues. Germline V gene lookup returns CDR1 MNHNY and CDR2 SVGAGI (reference sequence).

V gene TRBV7-9 combines with J gene TRBJ1-5, with D possibly TRBD1 on 6 matching bases. Trimming shortened V by 2 bases and J by 11 bases, and 13 bases separated the two germline ends. Germline values: CDR1 SEHNR, CDR2 FQNEAQ (reference sequence). The CDR3 loop spans 13 amino acids. CDR3 sequence: CASSLQSAGAQHF. For the CDR3, the DNA is TGTGCCAGCAGCTTACAATCTGCAGGGGCCCAGCATTTT. Full variable domain (outside the CDR3, taken from reference TRBV7-9 and TRBJ1-5): DTGVSQNPRHKITKRGQNVTFRCDPISEHNRLYWYRQTLGQGPEFLTYFQNEAQLEKSRLLSDRFSAERPKGSFSTLEIQRTEQGDSAMYLCASSLQSAGAQHFGDGTRLSIL.

This clonotype was detected many times. The chain is built from TRBV5-1 and TRBJ1-2; the D gene is possibly TRBD1 (6 bases). CDR1 and CDR2 from the germline V gene are SGHRS and YFSETQ. Trimming stripped 2 bases from V and 2 bases from J, with 10 bases between. The CDR3 covers 14 residues. CDR3 sequence (DNA): TGCGCCAGCAGCTTCACCGGGACAAACTATGGCTACACCTTC. This sequence encodes CASSFTGTNYGYTF.

The rearrangement joins TRBV5-1 to TRBJ2-1, with 11 bases that match TRBD2. CDR1 SGHRS and CDR2 YFSETQ come from the germline V gene. The CDR3 length is 14 residues. V lost 4 bases to trimming and J lost 14 bases; unmatched junction nucleotides: 11. For the CDR3, the DNA is TGCGCCAGCAGCGACCAAGGGACTAGCGGCTACAAGTTCTTC. Its protein product is CASSDQGTSGYKFF.

The genes are TRBV6-5 and TRBJ1-2, with 10 bases matching TRBD1. Germline V gives CDR1 MNHEY, CDR2 SVGAGI. V lost 4 bases and J lost 7; bases outside the gene matches: 9. The CDR3 is 15 residues long. The CDR3 nucleotides are TGTGCCAGCAGTTCGCCCGGGACAGGGGTGGGTGGCTACACCTTC. Amino acids: CASSSPGTGVGGYTF.